Following are 27 T cell receptor beta chains from one sample sequenced in a study of OX40 agonist ivuxolimab in advanced cancers. Method: immunoSEQ multiplex PCR; TCRdb's copy keeps in-frame clones and lacks some. Here the sample spans fewer than 120,000 clones, more than 70% being singletons. The sample consisted of CD4+ or CD8+ T cells sorted from blood, taken in a trial of the OX40 agonist ivuxolimab. These receptors were collected from an adult with an advanced solid tumor such as melanoma, head and neck, liver or kidney cancer.

The CDR3 reads CASKASGSLSEQFF. CDR3 bases: TGTGCCAGCAAGGCAAGCGGGAGTTTGAGTGAGCAGTTCTTC. This chain connects TRBV14 to TRBJ2-1; TRBD2 matches 8 bases. Germline V lookup: CDR1 SGHDN, CDR2 FVKESK. The CDR3 has 14 residues. V lost 7 bases to trimming and J lost 9 bases; unmatched junction nucleotides: 11.

This clone showed up just once. J is TRBJ2-7 and V is TRBV15, with a weak D call TRBD1 (5 bases). Trimming pared 1 base from V and 1 base from J, leaving 8 bases between. This CDR3 comprises 14 residues. In germline, CDR1 is LNHNV, CDR2 YYDKDF (reference sequence). CDR3 sequence: CATSRGRQSYEQYF. The CDR3 bases are TGTGCCACCAGCAGAGGTAGACAGTCCTACGAGCAGTACTTC.

The rearrangement links TRBV5-8 to TRBJ2-1; TRBD2 agrees at 9 bases. V trimming: 1 base; J trimming: 7 bases; junction bases outside the gene matches: 6. The CDR3 runs to 15 residues. Per germline, CDR1 SGHTS and CDR2 YDEGEE. The CDR3 nucleotides read TGTGCCAGCAGCTTGACCGCTAGCGGGGAGAATGAGCAGTTCTTC. As protein: CASSLTASGENEQFF.

The chain recombines TRBV28 with TRBJ2-1; 11 bases agree with TRBD1. The CDR3 is 15 residues long. Germline V gene data show CDR1 as MDHEN and CDR2 as SYDVKM. Losses at the gene ends were 1 base for V and 9 bases for J; bases not matched to a gene: 5. CDR3 residues: CASSLSGTGGSEQFF. The CDR3 nucleotides are TGTGCCAGCAGTTTATCAGGGACAGGGGGAAGTGAGCAGTTCTTC.

The chain recombines TRBV29-1 with TRBJ2-3; D is uncertain. The V gene lost 7 bases and the J gene lost 2 bases, with 10 bases spanning the gap. Per the germline V gene, CDR1 is SQVTM and CDR2 is ANQGSEA. The CDR3 extends over 12 amino acids. The CDR3 region is CSGRPLTDTQYF. The CDR3 nucleotides are TGCAGCGGTAGGCCTCTCACAGATACGCAGTATTTT.

The genes are TRBV25-1 and TRBJ2-5; a possible D gene is TRBD2 (6 bases). Per the germline V gene, CDR1 is MGHDK and CDR2 is SYGVNS. The V and J ends lost 10 bases and 0 bases respectively, with 12 bases between them. CDR3 length: 13 amino acids. CDR3 in DNA: TGTGCCATCGGGAGCCTCAACCAAGAGACCCAGTACTTC. Translation: CAIGSLNQETQYF.

CDR3 residues: CASSGRASGGISYNEQFF. The CDR3 DNA reads TGTGCCAGCAGCGGGCGGGCTAGCGGGGGCATCTCCTACAATGAGCAGTTCTTC. This sequence joins TRBV9 and TRBJ2-1, with TRBD2 identical over 10 bases. The CDR3 consists of 18 residues. Trimming at V came to 3 bases and at J to 0 bases, leaving 9 bases not matched to a gene. Germline CDR1 is SGDLS and CDR2 is YYNGEE.

The chain is built from TRBV6-5 and TRBJ1-5; perhaps TRBD1 as D (6 bases). The germline V gene has CDR1 MNHEY and CDR2 SVGAGI. CDR3 length: 13 residues. V gave up 0 bases and J gave up 10 bases, with 10 bases separating them. CDR3 bases: TGTGCCAGCAGTTACTCGGCGACAGGTCCCCAGCATTTT. Its translation is CASSYSATGPQHF.

This clone came up a few times. The gene calls are TRBV14 and TRBJ2-7; TRBD1 matches 7 bases. Germline CDR1 SGHDN, CDR2 FVKESK. Losses at the gene ends were 4 bases for V and 4 bases for J; bases not matched to a gene: 7. This CDR3 has 14 residues. CDR3 DNA: TGTGCCAGCAGCCCATACAGGGGTGGATACGAGCAGTACTTC. It encodes CASSPYRGGYEQYF.

This sequence joins TRBV6-5 and TRBJ1-1; D is perhaps TRBD1 (6 bases). The CDR3 sequence is 13 residues long. Germline V lookup: CDR1 MNHEY, CDR2 SVGAGI. V lost 9 bases and J lost 1, with 12 bases in between. This chain's CDR3 is CASTSGENTEAFF. For the CDR3, the DNA is TGTGCCAGTACGTCAGGGGAGAACACTGAAGCTTTCTTT.

The chain employs TRBV6-1 and TRBJ2-1, with D possibly being TRBD1 (6 bases). Per germline, CDR1 MNHNS and CDR2 SASEGT. This CDR3 region has 14 residues. V was cut by 8 bases and J by 0 bases, with 11 bases left in between. In DNA, the CDR3 is TGTGCCAGCGTCCGGGACAACTCCTACAATGAGCAGTTCTTC. Translation gives CASVRDNSYNEQFF.

The gene calls are TRBV10-3 and TRBJ2-7; a possible D gene is TRBD1 (6 bases). CDR1 is ENHRY, CDR2 SYGVKD, per germline. The CDR3 runs 13 residues. The V gene lost 5 bases and the J gene lost 3 bases, with 11 bases spanning the gap. CDR3 protein: CAISNRGFYEQYF. Here the CDR3 DNA reads TGTGCCATCAGTAATAGGGGGTTCTACGAGCAGTACTTC.

This clone was found a few times. The chain carries TRBV11-2 and TRBJ2-1; 11 bases fit TRBD2. V lost 5 bases, J lost 3 bases, and 9 bases stayed unmatched. The germline V gene has CDR1 SGHAT and CDR2 FQNNGV. There are 17 residues in the CDR3. The CDR3 here is CASSPQTSGTVYNEQFF. The CDR3 nucleotides are TGTGCCAGCAGCCCGCAGACTAGCGGGACGGTCTACAATGAGCAGTTCTTC.

This clone was seen once. V and J are TRBV9 and TRBJ2-1, with D unresolved. Trimming removed 3 bases at V and 10 bases at J, with 11 bases between. CDR3 length: 12 amino acids. Germline V gene data show CDR1 as SGDLS and CDR2 as YYNGEE. The CDR3 sequence: CASSAAVGEQFF. Here the CDR3 DNA reads TGTGCCAGCAGCGCGGCCGTAGGAGAGCAGTTCTTC.

The CDR3 sequence is CASSAGTEGNTIYF. DNA for the CDR3: TGTGCCAGCAGCGCCGGGACAGAAGGAAACACCATATATTTT. The V gene is TRBV13, the J gene TRBJ1-3; 7 bases match TRBD1. The CDR3 length is 14 residues. J gave up 4 bases and V 5 bases, and 5 bases lay outside the gene matches. CDR1 and CDR2 (germline): PRHDT, FYEKMQ (reference sequence).

The chain uses TRBV15 and TRBJ1-4; 8 bases line up with TRBD1. The germline V gene encodes CDR1 LNHNV and CDR2 YYDKDF (reference sequence). With 2 bases clipped from V and 8 bases from J, the junction kept 16 bases outside the gene matches. The CDR3 is 18 residues long. CDR3 coding DNA: TGTGCCACCAGCAGACATAATGACCCCAGGGGGCGAGGCGAAAAACTGTTTTTT. Amino acids: CATSRHNDPRGRGEKLFF.

Comment on this clone: Other DNA sequences in the same sample also yield this CDR3. The rearrangement uses TRBV29-1 and TRBJ1-1; 7 nucleotides agree with TRBD1. The junction had 4 bases not matched to a gene; V was cut back by 7 bases and J by 2 bases. Germline lookup yields CDR1 SQVTM and CDR2 ANQGSEA. The CDR3 runs 12 residues. DNA for the CDR3: TGCAGCGCCGGACAGGTAAACACTGAAGCTTTCTTT. The encoded protein is CSAGQVNTEAFF.

The count of this clone is one. The J gene is TRBJ1-4, the V gene TRBV11-2, with D maybe TRBD1 (5 bases). This CDR3 is built from 15 residues. Germline V gene data show CDR1 as SGHAT and CDR2 as FQNNGV. Trimming took off 3 bases at V and 8 bases at J, with 16 bases between the two ends. This CDR3 reads CASSFGGARTEKLFF. The DNA for the CDR3 is TGTGCCAGCAGCTTTGGAGGGGCAAGGACCGAAAAACTGTTTTTT.

The CDR3 DNA is TGTGCCAGCAGGGGACAGGGTACCCTAAGCCGCGGCTACACCTTC. Protein: CASRGQGTLSRGYTF. The chain employs TRBV28 and TRBJ1-2, with 9 bases identical to TRBD1. Germline CDR1 reads MDHEN; CDR2 reads SYDVKM. J was trimmed by 8 bases and V by 6 bases; bases with no gene match: 13. The CDR3 spans 15 residues.

The chain combines TRBV28 with TRBJ1-2; D uncertain. V lost 7 bases to trimming and J lost 2 bases, with 11 bases between them. Per the germline V gene, CDR1 is MDHEN and CDR2 is SYDVKM. The CDR3 contains 13 residues. In DNA, the CDR3 is TGTGCCAGCACGGCTACAGTAAACTATGGCTACACCTTC. Amino acids: CASTATVNYGYTF.

This sequence joins TRBV28 and TRBJ1-5; D is possibly TRBD1 (5 bases). V was cut by 2 bases and J by 6 bases, with 11 bases left in between. The V gene's germline CDR1 is MDHEN and CDR2 SYDVKM. CDR3 size: 14 residues. The CDR3 region has the DNA TGTGCCAGCAGTTTACCTGGGGCACGTCAGCCCCAGCATTTT. Amino acid sequence: CASSLPGARQPQHF.

This chain links TRBV25-1 with TRBJ1-2; possibly TRBD1 for D (5 bases). The germline gives CDR1 MGHDK, CDR2 SYGVNS. V lost 8 bases and J 4 bases, leaving 17 bases between the germline ends. The CDR3 extends over 14 amino acids. The CDR3 region is CASHPRGTVYGYTF. CDR3 coding DNA: TGTGCCAGCCACCCACGGGGGACCGTCTATGGCTACACCTTC.

The chain couples TRBV7-2 to TRBJ2-1; perhaps TRBD1 as D (6 bases). CDR3 length: 15 amino acids. The germline gives CDR1 SGHTA, CDR2 FQGNSA. The V gene lost 1 base and the J gene lost 3 bases, with 10 bases spanning the gap. CDR3 residues: CASSLVGGGYNEQFF. The DNA of the CDR3 is TGTGCCAGCAGCTTAGTAGGGGGTGGCTACAATGAGCAGTTCTTC.

J is TRBJ2-4 and V is TRBV5-4; 9 bases agree with TRBD1. V shed 4 bases, J shed 6 bases, and the junction held 2 bases outside the gene matches. The CDR3 runs 13 residues. Germline assignment: CDR1 SGHNT and CDR2 YYREEE (reference sequence). The CDR3 DNA sequence: TGTGCCAGCAGCACGGGACAGGGAAACATTCAGTACTTC. Translated: CASSTGQGNIQYF.

The chain is built from TRBV6-1 and TRBJ2-3; the D gene is possibly TRBD2 (6 bases). V lost 8 bases and J lost 0, with 12 bases in between. The CDR3 runs to 14 residues. Germline V lookup: CDR1 MNHNS, CDR2 SASEGT. In DNA, the CDR3 is TGTGCCAGCCAGGAGGGGCACAGCACAGATACGCAGTATTTT. Protein sequence: CASQEGHSTDTQYF.

The J gene is TRBJ2-1, the V gene TRBV4-2, with 10 bases identical to TRBD1. The CDR3 is 16 residues long. Germline V CDR1 and CDR2: LGHNA, YNFKEQ. J was trimmed by 7 bases and V by 2 bases; bases with no gene match: 8. CDR3 in amino acids: CASSQSDRGTLNEQFF. CDR3 coding DNA: TGTGCCAGCAGCCAATCGGACAGGGGGACCTTAAATGAGCAGTTCTTC.

In nucleotides, the CDR3 is TGTGCCAGCAGCTTTAACAGGGTTTCCCACGAGCAGTACTTC. This translates into CASSFNRVSHEQYF. This chain connects TRBV7-9 to TRBJ2-7; D might be TRBD1 (6 bases). Germline-derived CDR1 and CDR2 are SEHNR and FQNEAQ (reference sequence). The CDR3 has 14 residues. Between the trimmed V and J ends, which lost 3 bases and 5 bases, there was a span of 14 bases.